This entry lists 13 T cell receptor beta chains sequenced from one sample in a study of cytomegalovirus exposure and HLA in healthy donors. PCR involved 60 Vbeta and 13 Jbeta primers. The data were produced by immunoSEQ multiplex PCR, yet TCRdb's version contains in-frame clones alone and is incomplete. Of about 190,000 clones in the sample, almost 85% are singletons; the top ten hold around 0.25%. What was sequenced was PBMCs. These receptors were collected from a boy aged 5-17 years in good health and CMV-seronegative.

V is TRBV5-1 and J is TRBJ2-7; no firm D call. The germline gives CDR1 SGHRS, CDR2 YFSETQ. Trimming removed 3 bases from V and 0 bases from J, with 4 bases in between. The CDR3 contains 12 residues. The CDR3 DNA sequence: TGCGCCAGCAGCTCCAGCTCCTACGAGCAGTACTTC. It encodes CASSSSSYEQYF.

The chain uses TRBV6-6 and TRBJ2-7; TRBD1 is a possible D gene (6 bases). V shed 2 bases and J shed 3 bases, with 14 bases lying between them. The CDR3 is 15 amino acids. Germline CDR1 is MNHNY and CDR2 is SVGAGI (reference sequence). The CDR3 loop is CASSYESRGFYEQYF. CDR3 bases: TGTGCCAGCAGTTACGAGTCGAGGGGGTTCTACGAGCAGTACTTC.

The V call is TRBV28, the J call TRBJ2-5, with a tentative D call TRBD2 (5 bases). The CDR3 extends over 12 amino acids. Trimming removed 2 bases from V and 5 bases from J, with 6 bases in between. Looked up from germline, CDR1 is MDHEN and CDR2 is SYDVKM. The DNA of the CDR3 is TGTGCCAGCAGTTTAAGAGGGGAGACCCAGTACTTC. Protein sequence: CASSLRGETQYF.

This clone was counted a few times. This chain connects TRBV27 to TRBJ2-3, with D possibly matching TRBD1 (6 bases). Germline V gene sequence: CDR1 MNHEY, CDR2 SMNVEV (reference sequence). Trimming left V 5 bases short and J 2 bases short, with 14 bases between. The CDR3 loop spans 15 amino acids. The DNA for the CDR3 is TGTGCCAGCAGTCCCCTCAGGGGCCACACAGATACGCAGTATTTT. This codes for CASSPLRGHTDTQYF.

This clone was seen once. The chain couples TRBV2 to TRBJ1-1; D not certain. There are 14 residues in the CDR3. Germline V gene lookup returns CDR1 SNHLY and CDR2 FYNNEI. Trimming took off 2 bases at V and 1 base at J, with 8 bases between the two ends. The CDR3 nucleotides are TGTGCCAGCAGTGAAAGCCAATGGAACACTGAAGCTTTCTTT. It is translated as CASSESQWNTEAFF.

This chain links TRBV28 with TRBJ2-5; D is perhaps TRBD1 (6 bases). Trimming removed 2 bases at V and 7 bases at J, with 14 bases between. CDR1 MDHEN and CDR2 SYDVKM come from the germline V gene. The CDR3 loop spans 14 amino acids. As DNA, the CDR3 is TGTGCCAGCAGTTTAGGGACACGGATAGGGACCCAGTACTTC. The encoded protein is CASSLGTRIGTQYF.

The genes are TRBV30 and TRBJ2-1; 9 bases match TRBD2. With 1 base clipped from V and 5 bases from J, the junction kept 3 bases outside the gene matches. CDR3 length: 14 amino acids. The germline V gene has CDR1 GTSNPN and CDR2 SVGIG (reference sequence). CDR3 sequence (DNA): TGTGCCTGGAGTGGGCGGGGGGGTGACAATGAGCAGTTCTTC. Residues: CAWSGRGGDNEQFF. Combining the CDR3 with reference TRBV30 and TRBJ2-1 gives the whole variable domain SQTIHQWPATLVQPVGSPLSLECTVEGTSNPNLYWYRQAAGRGLQLLFYSVGIGQISSEVPQNLSASRPQDRQFILSSKKLLLSDSGFYLCAWSGRGGDNEQFFGPGTRLTVL.

The chain is built from TRBV9 and TRBJ2-3; perhaps TRBD2 as D (5 bases). The germline V and J ends were trimmed by 4 bases and 4 bases, with 13 bases remaining between them. The germline gives CDR1 SGDLS, CDR2 YYNGEE. The CDR3 length is 14 residues. The CDR3 nucleotides are TGTGCCAGCAGCACACTAGGAAGCGCAGATACGCAGTATTTT. Amino acids: CASSTLGSADTQYF.

The chain couples TRBV6-5 to TRBJ1-1; no clear D. Trimming took 0 bases from V and 12 from J, leaving 8 bases between them. Germline V lookup: CDR1 MNHEY, CDR2 SVGAGI. The CDR3 spans 11 residues. The CDR3 region is CASSYSQRTFF. The CDR3 coding sequence is TGTGCCAGCAGTTACTCACAGCGGACTTTCTTT.

The chain has TRBV11-2 and TRBJ2-7; D ambiguous. The CDR3 is 14 amino acids. Trimming pared 2 bases from V and 2 bases from J, leaving 10 bases between. Germline-derived CDR1 and CDR2 are SGHAT and FQNNGV. Here the CDR3 reads CASSLISAAYEQYF. As DNA, the CDR3 is TGTGCCAGCAGCTTAATCAGTGCCGCCTACGAGCAGTACTTC.

The V and J genes are TRBV10-2 and TRBJ2-1; D not resolved. This CDR3 has 13 residues. Per germline, CDR1 WSHSY and CDR2 SAAADI. V was shortened by 7 bases and J by 5 bases, with 12 bases between the two germline ends. CDR3 residues: CASKTIPNNEQFF. CDR3 DNA: TGCGCCAGCAAGACAATCCCAAACAATGAGCAGTTCTTC.

The sample holds one count of this clone. This sequence joins TRBV7-2 and TRBJ2-5; 7 bases line up with TRBD1. This CDR3 comprises 15 residues. V shed 5 bases and J 2 bases; nucleotides not matched to a gene: 8. Germline V gene sequence: CDR1 SGHTA, CDR2 FQGNSA. CDR3 nucleotides: TGTGCCAGCAGCACCCTGGGACAGAAACAAGAGACCCAGTACTTC. This codes for CASSTLGQKQETQYF.

The J gene is TRBJ1-4, the V gene TRBV9; 9 bases are a match to TRBD1. Germline V gives CDR1 SGDLS, CDR2 YYNGEE. The length of the CDR3 is 17 residues. After removal of 0 bases from V and 3 bases from J, the junction contained 6 bases not matched to a gene. The CDR3 protein is CASSVALGQGANEKLFF. Here the CDR3 DNA reads TGTGCCAGCAGCGTAGCTTTGGGACAGGGCGCTAATGAAAAACTGTTTTTT.